Listed here are 7 T cell receptor beta chains from one sample, sequenced in a study of PD-1 blockade in classical Hodgkin lymphoma. There was relapse after autologous stem cell transplantation in every patient, and there was variation in brentuximab vedotin exposure. Generated by immunoSEQ multiplex PCR, the TCRdb table keeps only in-frame clones and is missing some. Here the sample spans fewer than 75,000 clones, more than 75% being singletons. The sequencing here drew on peripheral blood mononuclear cells (PBMCs), taken before the second cycle of nivolumab. The receptors derive from a human donor with classical Hodgkin lymphoma.

As for this clone: The same CDR3 is also encoded by other DNA sequences in this sample. The rearrangement joins TRBV5-1 to TRBJ2-3, with a possible D match to TRBD1 (6 bases). The CDR3 is made up of 14 amino acids. CDR1 is SGHRS, CDR2 YFSETQ, per germline. Trimming left V 4 bases short and J 1 base short, with 10 bases between. CDR3 in DNA: TGCGCCAGCAGCGTCCGACAGGGCACAGATACGCAGTATTTT. It yields the protein CASSVRQGTDTQYF.

This clone was seen just once. The gene calls are TRBV27 and TRBJ1-2, with 9 nucleotides matching TRBD1. The germline CDR1 and CDR2 sequences are MNHEY and SMNVEV (reference sequence). Trimming removed 6 bases from V and 7 bases from J; junction bases left unmatched: 9. The CDR3 sequence is 14 residues long. The CDR3 DNA sequence: TGTGCCAGCAGCCGGACAGGGGATGTAAGTGGCTACACCTTC. Translating it yields CASSRTGDVSGYTF.

The CDR3 DNA reads as TGTGCCAGCAGCTTAGCGTTAGAGGGACGGGGTAGCTACGAGCAGTACTTC. This gives the protein CASSLALEGRGSYEQYF. This rearrangement joins TRBV7-8 to TRBJ2-7; perhaps D is TRBD1 or TRBD2 (5 bases each). Trimming cost V 0 bases and J 3 bases, with 18 bases left between them. Germline V gene lookup returns CDR1 SGHVS and CDR2 FQNEAQ. CDR3 size: 17 residues.

The chain links TRBV28 to TRBJ2-7; unclear D gene. There are 12 residues in the CDR3. CDR1 and CDR2 from the germline V gene are MDHEN and SYDVKM. Trimming shortened V by 1 base and J by 0 bases, and 1 base separated the two germline ends. The DNA for the CDR3 is TGTGCCAGCAGTTTATCCTCCTACGAGCAGTACTTC. Protein: CASSLSSYEQYF.

The J gene is TRBJ1-1, the V gene TRBV7-9; D is ambiguous. CDR1 and CDR2 from the germline V gene are SEHNR and FQNEAQ (reference sequence). V lost 1 base to trimming and J lost 0 bases, with 6 bases between them. There are 14 residues in the CDR3. The CDR3 coding sequence is TGTGCCAGCAGCTTAGGGGGATTGAACACTGAAGCTTTCTTT. Its protein product is CASSLGGLNTEAFF.

This chain joins TRBV5-1 and TRBJ2-1; 7 bases fit TRBD1. Trimming took 3 bases from V and 5 from J; bases not matched to a gene: 8. Germline V gene lookup returns CDR1 SGHRS and CDR2 YFSETQ. This CDR3 spans 15 amino acids. The CDR3 DNA is TGCGCCAGCAGCTCGACAGGGCTGGTAAACAATGAGCAGTTCTTC. Translated, it gives CASSSTGLVNNEQFF.

This sequence joins TRBV7-7 and TRBJ2-5; 10 nucleotides agree with TRBD2. This CDR3 comprises 15 residues. Germline CDR1 SSHAT, CDR2 FNYEAQ (reference sequence). J lost 1 base, V lost 5 bases, and 4 bases had no gene match. The DNA for the CDR3 is TGTGCCAGCAGCCCCCCTAGCGGGGGCCAAGAGACCCAGTACTTC. It is translated as CASSPPSGGQETQYF.